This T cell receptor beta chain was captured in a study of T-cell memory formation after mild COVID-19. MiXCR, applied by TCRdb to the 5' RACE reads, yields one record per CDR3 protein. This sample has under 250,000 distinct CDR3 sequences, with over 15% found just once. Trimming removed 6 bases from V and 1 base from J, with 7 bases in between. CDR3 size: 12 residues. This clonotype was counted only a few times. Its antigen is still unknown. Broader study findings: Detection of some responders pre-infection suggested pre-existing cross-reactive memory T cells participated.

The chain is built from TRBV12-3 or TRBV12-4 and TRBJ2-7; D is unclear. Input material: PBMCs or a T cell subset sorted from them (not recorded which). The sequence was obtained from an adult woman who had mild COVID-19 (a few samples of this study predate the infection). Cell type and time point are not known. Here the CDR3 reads CASSSESYEQYF. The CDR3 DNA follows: TGTGCCAGCAGCTCGGAATCCTACGAGCAGTACTTC.